This T cell receptor (beta chain) originates from a study of T cells in Graves' hyperthyroidism and ophthalmopathy. Clinical symptoms, serum thyroxine and TRAb, thyroid ultrasound and orbital computed tomography were used for the diagnoses. Looked up from germline, CDR1 is SEHNR and CDR2 is FQNEAQ (reference sequence). The CDR3 sequence is 15 residues long. Germline trimming cut 4 bases from V and 1 base from J; bases unmatched to any gene: 5. The investigators amplified TCR beta CDR3 regions from RNA transcripts. A first-round RT-PCR of the TCR CDR3 used the HTBI primer set. In TCRdb, the multiplex PCR reads were re-called with MiXCR into one record per CDR3 protein. The table records approximately 410,000 distinct CDR3 sequences, 14% to 15% of them present only once.

The sequenced sample consisted of blood. The chain is built from TRBV7-9 and TRBJ2-7; TRBD1 aligns across 9 bases. The TCR sequence derives from a man between 18 and 35 years old with Graves' ophthalmopathy. The CDR3: CASSSGTGWSYEQYF. In nucleotides, the CDR3 is TGTGCCAGCAGCTCTGGGACAGGGTGGTCCTACGAGCAGTACTTC.